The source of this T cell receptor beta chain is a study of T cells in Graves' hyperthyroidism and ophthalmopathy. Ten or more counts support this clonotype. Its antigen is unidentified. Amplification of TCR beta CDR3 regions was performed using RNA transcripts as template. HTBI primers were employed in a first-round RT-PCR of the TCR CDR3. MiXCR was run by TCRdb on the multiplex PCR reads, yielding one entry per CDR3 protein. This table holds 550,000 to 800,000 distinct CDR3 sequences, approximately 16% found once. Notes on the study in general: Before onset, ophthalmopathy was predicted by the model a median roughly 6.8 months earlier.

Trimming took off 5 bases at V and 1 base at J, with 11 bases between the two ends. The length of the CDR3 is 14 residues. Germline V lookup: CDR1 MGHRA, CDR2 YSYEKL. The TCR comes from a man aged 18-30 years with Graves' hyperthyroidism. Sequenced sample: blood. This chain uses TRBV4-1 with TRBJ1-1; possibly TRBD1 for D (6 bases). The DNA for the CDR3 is TGCGCCAGCAGCACTCCGACAGGGAACACTGAAGCTTTCTTT. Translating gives CASSTPTGNTEAFF.